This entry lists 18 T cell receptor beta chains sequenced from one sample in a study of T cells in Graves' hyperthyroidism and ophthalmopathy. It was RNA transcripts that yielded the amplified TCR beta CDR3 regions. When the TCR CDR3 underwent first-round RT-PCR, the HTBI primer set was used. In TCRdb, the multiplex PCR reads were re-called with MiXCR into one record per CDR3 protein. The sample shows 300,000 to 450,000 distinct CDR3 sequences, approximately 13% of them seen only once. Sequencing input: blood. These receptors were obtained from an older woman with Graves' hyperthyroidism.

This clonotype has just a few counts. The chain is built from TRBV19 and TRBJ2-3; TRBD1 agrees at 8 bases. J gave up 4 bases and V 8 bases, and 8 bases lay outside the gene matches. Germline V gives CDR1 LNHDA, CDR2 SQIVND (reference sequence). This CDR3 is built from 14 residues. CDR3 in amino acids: CASDRGAGADTQYF. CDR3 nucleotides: TGTGCCAGTGACAGGGGAGCTGGGGCAGATACGCAGTATTTT. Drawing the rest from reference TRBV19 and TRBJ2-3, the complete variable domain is DGGITQSPKYLFRKEGQNVTLSCEQNLNHDAMYWYRQDPGQGLRLIYYSQIVNDFQKGDIAEGYSVSREKKESFPLTVTSAQKNPTAFYLCASDRGAGADTQYFGPGTRLTVL.

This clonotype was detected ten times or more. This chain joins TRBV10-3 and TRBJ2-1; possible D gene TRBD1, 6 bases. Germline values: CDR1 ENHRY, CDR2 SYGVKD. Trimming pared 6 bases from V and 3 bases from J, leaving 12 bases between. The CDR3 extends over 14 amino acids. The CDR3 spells CAIRNDRHYNEQFF. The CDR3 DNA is TGTGCCATCAGAAATGACAGGCACTACAATGAGCAGTTCTTC.

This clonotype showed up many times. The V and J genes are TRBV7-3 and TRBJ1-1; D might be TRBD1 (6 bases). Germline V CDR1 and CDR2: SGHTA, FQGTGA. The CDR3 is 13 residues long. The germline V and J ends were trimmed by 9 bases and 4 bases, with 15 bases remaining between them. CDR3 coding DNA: TGTGCCAGGGGGGCGCGGGAGGGCACTGAAGCTTTCTTT. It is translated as CARGAREGTEAFF.

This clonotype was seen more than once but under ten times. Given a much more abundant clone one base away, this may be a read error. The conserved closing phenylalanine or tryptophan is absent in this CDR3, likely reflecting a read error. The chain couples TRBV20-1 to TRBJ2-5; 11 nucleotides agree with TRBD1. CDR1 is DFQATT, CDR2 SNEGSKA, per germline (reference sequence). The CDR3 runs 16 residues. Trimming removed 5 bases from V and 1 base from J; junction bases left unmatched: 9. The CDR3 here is CSASGQGDPGQETQYI. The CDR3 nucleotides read TGCAGTGCTTCGGGACAGGGGGACCCGGGCCAAGAGACCCAGTACATC.

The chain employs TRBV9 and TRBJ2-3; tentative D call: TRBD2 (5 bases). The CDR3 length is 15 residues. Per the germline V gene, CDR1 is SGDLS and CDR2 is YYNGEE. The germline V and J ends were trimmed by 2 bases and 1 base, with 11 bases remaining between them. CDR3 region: CASSVKRTRTDTQYF. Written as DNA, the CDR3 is TGTGCCAGCAGCGTGAAGCGGACCCGCACAGATACGCAGTATTTT.

The CDR3 is CASSPIGHTEAFF. CDR3 coding DNA: TGTGCCAGCAGCCCTATCGGGCACACTGAAGCTTTCTTT. This chain uses TRBV4-2 with TRBJ1-1; D not certain. CDR1 LGHNA and CDR2 YNFKEQ come from the germline V gene. The V end was cut by 4 bases, the J end by 3 bases, with 9 bases between. The CDR3 contains 13 residues.

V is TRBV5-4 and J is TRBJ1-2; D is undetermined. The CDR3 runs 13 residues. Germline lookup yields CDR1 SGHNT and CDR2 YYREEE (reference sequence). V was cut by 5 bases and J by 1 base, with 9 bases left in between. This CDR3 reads CASSSSFNYGYTF. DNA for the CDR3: TGTGCCAGCAGTTCCAGTTTTAACTATGGCTACACCTTC.

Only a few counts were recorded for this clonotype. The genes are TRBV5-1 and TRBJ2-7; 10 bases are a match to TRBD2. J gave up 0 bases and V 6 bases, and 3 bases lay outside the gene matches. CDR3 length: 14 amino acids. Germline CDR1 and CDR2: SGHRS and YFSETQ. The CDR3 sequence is CASKGLAASYEQYF. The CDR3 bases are TGCGCCAGCAAAGGACTAGCGGCCTCCTACGAGCAGTACTTC.

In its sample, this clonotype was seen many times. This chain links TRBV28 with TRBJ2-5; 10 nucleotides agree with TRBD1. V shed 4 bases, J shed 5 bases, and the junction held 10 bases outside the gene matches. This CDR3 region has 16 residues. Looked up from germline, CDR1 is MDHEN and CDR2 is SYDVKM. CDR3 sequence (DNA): TGTGCCAGCAGTTCCCGATCGGACAGGGGGGTGGAGACCCAGTACTTC. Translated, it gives CASSSRSDRGVETQYF.

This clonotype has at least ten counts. CDR3 in DNA: TGTGCCAGCAGTTCCCGACAGGGCTATGGCAATCAGCCCCAGCATTTT. Translated, it gives CASSSRQGYGNQPQHF. This chain joins TRBV27 and TRBJ1-5; TRBD1 matches 7 bases. Germline lookup yields CDR1 MNHEY and CDR2 SMNVEV (reference sequence). The J segment lost 2 bases and the V segment lost 4 bases, leaving 8 bases of the junction unmatched. CDR3 length: 16 residues.

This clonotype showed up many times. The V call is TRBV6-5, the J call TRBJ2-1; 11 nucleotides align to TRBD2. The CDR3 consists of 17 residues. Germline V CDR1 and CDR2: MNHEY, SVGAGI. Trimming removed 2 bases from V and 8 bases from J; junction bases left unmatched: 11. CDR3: CASSYGPSGRSVYEQFF. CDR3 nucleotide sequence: TGTGCCAGCAGTTACGGGCCTAGCGGGAGGAGTGTCTATGAGCAGTTCTTC.

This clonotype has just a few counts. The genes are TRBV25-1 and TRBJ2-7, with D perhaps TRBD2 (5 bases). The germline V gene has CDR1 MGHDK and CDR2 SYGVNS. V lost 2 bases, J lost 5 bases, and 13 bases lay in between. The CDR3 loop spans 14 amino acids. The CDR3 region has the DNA TGTGCCAGCAGTGAAGGATGGACTTCTGACGAGCAGTACTTC. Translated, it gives CASSEGWTSDEQYF.

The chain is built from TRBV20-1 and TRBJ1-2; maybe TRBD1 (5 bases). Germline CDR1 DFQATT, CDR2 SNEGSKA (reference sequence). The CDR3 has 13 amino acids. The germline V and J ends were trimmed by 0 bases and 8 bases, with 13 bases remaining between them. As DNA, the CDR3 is TGCAGTGCTAGAGATGTTATGGGGGACGGCTACACCTTC. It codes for CSARDVMGDGYTF.

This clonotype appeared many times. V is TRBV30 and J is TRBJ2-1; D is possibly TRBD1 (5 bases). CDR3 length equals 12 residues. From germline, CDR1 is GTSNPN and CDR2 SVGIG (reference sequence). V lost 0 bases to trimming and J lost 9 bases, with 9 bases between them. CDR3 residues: CAWSVPGPEQFF. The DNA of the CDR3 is TGTGCCTGGAGTGTACCAGGGCCTGAGCAGTTCTTC.

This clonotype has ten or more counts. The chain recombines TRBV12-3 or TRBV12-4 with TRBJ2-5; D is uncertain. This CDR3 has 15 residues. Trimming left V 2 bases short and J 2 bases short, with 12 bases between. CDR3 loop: CASSLSPQLQETQYF. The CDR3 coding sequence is TGTGCCAGCAGTTTAAGTCCCCAGCTACAAGAGACCCAGTACTTC.

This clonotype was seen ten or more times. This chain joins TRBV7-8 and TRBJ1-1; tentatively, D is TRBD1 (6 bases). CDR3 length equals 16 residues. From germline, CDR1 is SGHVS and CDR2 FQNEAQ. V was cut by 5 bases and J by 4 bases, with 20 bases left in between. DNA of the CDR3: TGTGCCAGCAGCAGGGGTCGGGGGGGCCGAGGCACTGAAGCTTTCTTT. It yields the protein CASSRGRGGRGTEAFF.

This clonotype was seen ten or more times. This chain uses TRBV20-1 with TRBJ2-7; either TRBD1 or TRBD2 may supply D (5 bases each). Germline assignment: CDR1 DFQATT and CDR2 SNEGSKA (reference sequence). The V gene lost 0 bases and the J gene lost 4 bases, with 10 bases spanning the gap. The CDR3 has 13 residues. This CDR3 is CSARDPGGYEQYF. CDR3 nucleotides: TGCAGTGCTAGAGATCCTGGGGGTTACGAGCAGTACTTC.

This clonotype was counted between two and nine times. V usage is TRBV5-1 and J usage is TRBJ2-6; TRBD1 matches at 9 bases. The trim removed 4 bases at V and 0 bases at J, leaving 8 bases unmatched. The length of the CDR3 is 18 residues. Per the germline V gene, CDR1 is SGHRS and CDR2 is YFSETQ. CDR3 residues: CASSLQGAVFSGANVLTF. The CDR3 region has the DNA TGCGCCAGCAGCCTACAGGGGGCCGTCTTCTCTGGGGCCAACGTCCTGACTTTC.